This T cell receptor (beta chain) was sequenced for a study of shared clonotypes between healthy human individuals. General study results and limits: Sampling involved blood alone; tissue repertoires likely differ.

To note about this clone: Its target is not known.

Some clones are missing from TCRdb's copy, which holds only in-frame ones; the method was immunoSEQ multiplex PCR. The table lists roughly 2.2 million clones, 92% of them singletons, with 0.37% in the top ten. V gave up 2 bases and J gave up 4 bases; unmatched junction bases: 2. Germline lookup yields CDR1 SSHAT and CDR2 FNYEAQ (reference sequence). The CDR3 totals 14 residues. A split of CD4+ cells into CD45RA+ naive and CD45RA-negative memory subsets was performed. The receptor was isolated from a man between 18 and 29 years old in good health. Some clones in this sample may be carry-over from other donors' samples. Sequenced sample: naive CD4+ T cells from PBMCs. The subset was: CD45RA+ positively selected. The chain joins TRBV7-7 to TRBJ2-5; TRBD2 agrees at 9 bases. The DNA for the CDR3 is TGTGCCAGCAGCTTAAAACTAGCGGGAGAGACCCAGTACTTC. Its translation: CASSLKLAGETQYF.